This T cell receptor (beta chain) derives from a study of a mutant IDH1 vaccine in newly diagnosed glioma. For this clone: What it binds is not known.

V was clipped by 6 bases and J by 7 bases, with 13 bases between them. CDR1 is SNHLY, CDR2 FYNNEI, per germline. This CDR3 spans 14 amino acids. Clones were sequenced by immunoSEQ multiplex PCR, and TCRdb holds only the in-frame ones, with some missing. The table includes tens of thousands of clones, more than 65% detected once. Noted time point: week 35, safety follow-up. The vaccine gave 300 ug of a 20-mer mutant IDH1 peptide subcutaneously per dose. The receptor's source is a man aged 50 or older with glioma. The chain couples TRBV2 to TRBJ1-6; D is unresolved. The source was PBMCs, collected from a glioma patient whose treatment included an IDH1 peptide vaccine. The CDR3 sequence is CASSGDGGNSPLHF. In DNA, the CDR3 is TGTGCCAGCAGCGGTGACGGAGGGAATTCACCCCTCCACTTT.